This section outlines one T cell receptor beta chain sequence together with its context. The record originates from a study of T-cell reconstitution after alpha-beta-depleted transplantation in children. Looked up from germline, CDR1 is DFQATT and CDR2 is SNEGSKA (reference sequence). Trimming cost V 6 bases and J 0 bases, with 11 bases left between them. This CDR3 has 13 residues. The TCRbeta library was prepared with unique molecular identifiers. TCRdb called the PCR reads again in MiXCR, with one record for every CDR3 protein. This sample has 800,000 to 1,000,000 distinct CDR3 sequences, with about 26% found just once.

The sample in question was PBMCs, mostly from graft donor cells, obtained 360 days after TCRalphabeta/CD19-depleted stem cell transplant. The chain combines TRBV20-1 with TRBJ1-1; D possibly corresponds to TRBD1 (6 bases). The sequence came from a boy younger than two who had a stem cell transplant for SCID, so the T cells may come from the graft donor. The CDR3 nucleotides are TGCAGTGCCCACGACAGGTTGAACACTGAAGCTTTCTTT. The encoded protein is CSAHDRLNTEAFF.